Below are 14 T cell receptor beta chains sequenced from a single sample in a study of blood T cell repertoires in COVID-19. Data came from immunoSEQ multiplex PCR; TCRdb stores just in-frame clones and leaves some out. The sample consists of fewer than 150,000 clones, 77% of them appearing once. The sequencing sample was made of peripheral blood. The receptor source for this set is a man at least 80 years old with acute or convalescent COVID-19.

There are a few counts of this clone. The chain couples TRBV2 to TRBJ2-7; TRBD1 agrees at 8 bases. The V gene's germline CDR1 is SNHLY and CDR2 FYNNEI. The CDR3 has 18 amino acids. After removal of 4 bases from V and 3 bases from J, the junction contained 17 bases not matched to a gene. The CDR3 DNA is TGTGCCAGCAGTGTGCCCCCGGAGTACAGGGGGATCCACTACGAGCAGTACTTC. This sequence encodes CASSVPPEYRGIHYEQYF.

This rearrangement joins TRBV6-5 to TRBJ2-7; 7 bases are shared with TRBD1. Losses at the gene ends were 4 bases for V and 0 bases for J; bases not matched to a gene: 6. Germline V gene sequence: CDR1 MNHEY, CDR2 SVGAGI. The CDR3 sequence is 15 residues long. DNA of the CDR3: TGTGCCAGCAGTTTGGGGGACAGTCTCTCCTACGAGCAGTACTTC. It specifies CASSLGDSLSYEQYF.

The chain employs TRBV5-1 and TRBJ2-7; 7 bases align to TRBD1. Per the germline V gene, CDR1 is SGHRS and CDR2 is YFSETQ. Unmatched junction bases numbered 6, after V lost 4 bases and J lost 2 bases. The CDR3 has 14 amino acids. As DNA, the CDR3 is TGCGCCAGCAGCCAGGGACAGTTACCCTACGAGCAGTACTTC. Protein product: CASSQGQLPYEQYF. Looking up the rest from reference TRBV5-1 and TRBJ2-7 gives the full variable domain: KAGVTQTPRYLIKTRGQQVTLSCSPISGHRSVSWYQQTPGQGLQFLFEYFSETQRNKGNFPGRFSGRQFSNSRSEMNVSTLELGDSALYLCASSQGQLPYEQYFGPGTRLTVT.

The gene calls are TRBV6-5 and TRBJ2-3, with a weak D call TRBD2 (5 bases). Trimming removed 3 bases at V and 5 bases at J, with 15 bases between. Germline values: CDR1 MNHEY, CDR2 SVGAGI. This CDR3 has 15 amino acids. CDR3 in DNA: TGTGCCAGCAGTTATGAGGCAGGAGGCCGAGATACGCAGTATTTT. Amino acids: CASSYEAGGRDTQYF.

V usage is TRBV12-3 or TRBV12-4 and J usage is TRBJ1-5; D gene ambiguous. CDR3 length equals 13 residues. V lost 0 bases and J 7 bases, leaving 7 bases between the germline ends. CDR3 coding DNA: TGTGCCAGCAGTTTAGCCGGCGGGCAGCCCCAGCATTTT. As protein: CASSLAGGQPQHF.

The rearrangement uses TRBV27 and TRBJ2-7; TRBD2 might be the D (5 bases). Trimming took 6 bases from V and 2 from J, leaving 11 bases between them. CDR1 MNHEY and CDR2 SMNVEV come from the germline V gene (reference sequence). This CDR3 has 13 amino acids. CDR3 coding DNA: TGTGCCAGCAGCCTCGGGATGCCCTACGAGCAGTACTTC. The encoded protein is CASSLGMPYEQYF.

J is TRBJ2-1 and V is TRBV11-3; no clear D. This CDR3 contains 14 residues. Germline lookup yields CDR1 SGHNT and CDR2 YENEEA. V was pared by 0 bases and J by 6 bases, with 9 bases between. Here the CDR3 DNA reads TGTGCCAGCAGCTTAGACGAGACTTTCAATGAGCAGTTCTTC. It codes for CASSLDETFNEQFF. Complete variable domain (other parts from reference TRBV11-3 and TRBJ2-1): EAGVVQSPRYKIIEKKQPVAFWCNPISGHNTLYWYLQNLGQGPELLIRYENEEAVDDSQLPKDRFSAERLKGVDSTLKIQPAELGDSAVYLCASSLDETFNEQFFGPGTRLTVL.

This chain connects TRBV7-2 to TRBJ1-2; 7 positions agree with TRBD1. V trimming: 2 bases; J trimming: 2 bases; junction bases outside the gene matches: 5. The CDR3 spans 15 residues. Germline-derived CDR1 and CDR2 are SGHTA and FQGNSA. CDR3 sequence (DNA): TGTGCCAGCAGCTTAAGTACAGGGGCGAACTATGGCTACACCTTC. Protein product: CASSLSTGANYGYTF. The full variable domain, completed using reference TRBV7-2 and TRBJ1-2, is GAGVSQSPSNKVTEKGKDVELRCDPISGHTALYWYRQSLGQGLEFLIYFQGNSAPDKSGLPSDRFSAERTGGSVSTLTIQRTQQEDSAVYLCASSLSTGANYGYTFGSGTRLTVV.

This clone is a singleton in its sample. The CDR3 region has the DNA TGTGCCAGCAGTCCCCTCCGGGGTCCCTCTGGGGCCAACGTCCTGACTTTC. This sequence encodes CASSPLRGPSGANVLTF. The rearrangement joins TRBV27 to TRBJ2-6; a weak D match, TRBD2 (5 bases). CDR3 size: 17 residues. V was shortened by 5 bases and J by 0 bases, with 14 bases between the two germline ends. Germline V gives CDR1 MNHEY, CDR2 SMNVEV (reference sequence). The complete variable domain, with remaining parts taken from reference TRBV27 and TRBJ2-6, reads EAQVTQNPRYLITVTGKKLTVTCSQNMNHEYMSWYRQDPGLGLRQIYYSMNVEVTDKGDVPEGYKVSRKEKRNFPLILESPSPNQTSLYFCASSPLRGPSGANVLTFGAGSRLTVL.

The chain employs TRBV3-1 (or the pseudogene TRBV3-2) and TRBJ2-1, with TRBD2 matching 11 bases. This CDR3 is 15 amino acids long. V lost 4 bases, J lost 8 bases, and 7 bases stayed unmatched. The V gene's germline CDR1 is LGHDT and CDR2 YNNKEL (reference sequence). The CDR3 sequence is CASSPSLAGEHEQFF. The CDR3 DNA follows: TGTGCCAGCAGCCCATCACTAGCGGGGGAACATGAGCAGTTCTTC.

CDR3 DNA sequence: TGTGCCAGTAGCGCTGGGACAGTCTATAATTCACCCCTCCACTTT. Protein: CASSAGTVYNSPLHF. V is TRBV19 and J is TRBJ1-6; 7 bases fit TRBD1. This CDR3 is built from 15 residues. Germline values: CDR1 LNHDA, CDR2 SQIVND (reference sequence). V lost 6 bases to trimming and J lost 3 bases; unmatched junction nucleotides: 5. The full variable domain, rest sourced from reference TRBV19 and TRBJ1-6, is DGGITQSPKYLFRKEGQNVTLSCEQNLNHDAMYWYRQDPGQGLRLIYYSQIVNDFQKGDIAEGYSVSREKKESFPLTVTSAQKNPTAFYLCASSAGTVYNSPLHFGNGTRLTVT.

V and J are TRBV11-2 and TRBJ2-5, with TRBD2 identical over 9 bases. The CDR3 length is 15 residues. The V segment lost 5 bases and the J segment 5 bases; nucleotides outside the gene matches: 9. Germline lookup yields CDR1 SGHAT and CDR2 FQNNGV. The CDR3 nucleotides read TGTGCCAGCAGCCAGGTGCTAGCGGGGTCTGAGACCCAGTACTTC. It encodes CASSQVLAGSETQYF.

This clone was seen only once. This sequence joins TRBV6-5 and TRBJ1-6; TRBD1 agrees at 8 bases. In germline, CDR1 is MNHEY, CDR2 SVGAGI. V lost 6 bases, J lost 5 bases, and 3 bases stayed unmatched. The CDR3 has 14 residues. The CDR3 loop is CASSRDRHNSPLHF. For the CDR3, the DNA is TGTGCCAGCAGCCGGGACAGGCATAATTCACCCCTCCACTTT.

The CDR3 sequence: CASRKHMNTEAFF. The CDR3 DNA is TGTGCCAGTAGGAAACATATGAACACTGAAGCTTTCTTT. The chain couples TRBV19 to TRBJ1-1; no firm D call. Per the germline V gene, CDR1 is LNHDA and CDR2 is SQIVND (reference sequence). V was cut by 6 bases and J by 0 bases, with 8 bases left in between. This CDR3 spans 13 amino acids.